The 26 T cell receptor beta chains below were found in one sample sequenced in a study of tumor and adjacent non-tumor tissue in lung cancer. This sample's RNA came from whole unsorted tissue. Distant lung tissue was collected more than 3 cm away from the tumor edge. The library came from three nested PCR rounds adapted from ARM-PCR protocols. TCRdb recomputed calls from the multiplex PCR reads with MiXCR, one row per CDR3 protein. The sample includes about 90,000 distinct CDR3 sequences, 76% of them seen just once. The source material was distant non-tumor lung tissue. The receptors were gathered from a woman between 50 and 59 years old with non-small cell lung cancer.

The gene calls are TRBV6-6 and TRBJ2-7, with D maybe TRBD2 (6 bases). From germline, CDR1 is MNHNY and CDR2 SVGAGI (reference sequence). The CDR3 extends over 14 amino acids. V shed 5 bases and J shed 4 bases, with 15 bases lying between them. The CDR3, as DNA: TGTGCCAGCAGTACGCGGGGATCCTCTTACGAGCAGTACTTC. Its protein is CASSTRGSSYEQYF.

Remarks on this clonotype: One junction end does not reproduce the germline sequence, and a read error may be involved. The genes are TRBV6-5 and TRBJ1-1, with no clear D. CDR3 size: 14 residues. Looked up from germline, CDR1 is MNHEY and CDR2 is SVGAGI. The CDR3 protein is CASIYSSMNTEAFF. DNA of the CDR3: TGTGCCAGCATTTACAGCAGCATGAACACTGAGGCTTTCTTT.

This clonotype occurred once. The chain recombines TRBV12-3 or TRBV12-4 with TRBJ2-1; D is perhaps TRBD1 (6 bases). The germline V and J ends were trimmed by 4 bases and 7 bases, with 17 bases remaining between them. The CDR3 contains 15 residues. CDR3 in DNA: TGTGCCAGCAGTTCCCCGGGACATGGACCTAATGAGCAGTTCTTC. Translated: CASSSPGHGPNEQFF.

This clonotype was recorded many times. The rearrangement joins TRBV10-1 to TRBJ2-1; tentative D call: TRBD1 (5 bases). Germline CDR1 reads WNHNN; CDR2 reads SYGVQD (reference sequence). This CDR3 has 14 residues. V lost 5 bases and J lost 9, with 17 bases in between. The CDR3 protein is CASSPQGKEAEQFF. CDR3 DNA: TGCGCCAGCAGTCCCCAGGGAAAGGAAGCTGAGCAGTTCTTC.

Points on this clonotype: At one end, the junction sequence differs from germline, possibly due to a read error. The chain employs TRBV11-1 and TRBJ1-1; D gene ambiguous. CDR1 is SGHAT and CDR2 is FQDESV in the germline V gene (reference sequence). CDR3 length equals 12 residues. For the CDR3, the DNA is TGTGCCAGCAGCTTACAGGAATTTGAAGCTCTCTTT. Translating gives CASSLQEFEALF.

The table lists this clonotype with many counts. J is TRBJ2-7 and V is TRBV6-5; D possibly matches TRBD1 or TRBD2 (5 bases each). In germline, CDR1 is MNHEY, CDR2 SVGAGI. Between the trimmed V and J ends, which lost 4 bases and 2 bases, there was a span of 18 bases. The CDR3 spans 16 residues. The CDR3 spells CASSSESRGRPYEQYF. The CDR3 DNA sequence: TGTGCCAGCAGTTCGGAGAGCCGGGGACGCCCCTACGAGCAGTACTTC.

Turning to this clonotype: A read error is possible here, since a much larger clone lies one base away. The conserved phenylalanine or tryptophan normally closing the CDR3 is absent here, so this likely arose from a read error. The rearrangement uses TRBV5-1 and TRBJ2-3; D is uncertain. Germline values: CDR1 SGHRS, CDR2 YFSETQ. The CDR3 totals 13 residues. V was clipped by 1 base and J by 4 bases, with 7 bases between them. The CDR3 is CASSLWGSDTQYY. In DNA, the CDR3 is TGCGCCAGCAGCTTGTGGGGATCAGATACGCAGTATTAT.

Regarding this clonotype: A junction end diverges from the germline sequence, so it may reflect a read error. CDR3 protein: CASSEMIYEQCF. The CDR3 nucleotides are TGCGCCAGCAGTGAGATGATCTACGAGCAGTGCTTC. The rearrangement uses TRBV10-2 and TRBJ2-7; unclear D gene. Germline CDR1 reads WSHSY; CDR2 reads SAAADI. This CDR3 is built from 12 residues.

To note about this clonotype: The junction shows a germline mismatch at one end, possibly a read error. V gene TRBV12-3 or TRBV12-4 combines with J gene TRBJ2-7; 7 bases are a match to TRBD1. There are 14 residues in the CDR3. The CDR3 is CSSSPGTDPSEQYF. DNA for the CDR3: TGTTCCAGCAGTCCCGGGACAGATCCGTCCGAGCAGTACTTC.

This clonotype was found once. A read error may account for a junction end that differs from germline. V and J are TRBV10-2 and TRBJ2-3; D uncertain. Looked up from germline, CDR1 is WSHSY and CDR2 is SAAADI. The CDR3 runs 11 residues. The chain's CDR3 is CTTRHSYMQYF. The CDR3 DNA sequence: TGCACCACCCGACACTCATATATGCAGTACTTT.

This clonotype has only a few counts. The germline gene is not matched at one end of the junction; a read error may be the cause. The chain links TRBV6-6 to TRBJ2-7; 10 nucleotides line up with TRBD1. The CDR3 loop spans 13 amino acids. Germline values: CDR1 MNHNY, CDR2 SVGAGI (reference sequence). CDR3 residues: CAARGTGVYEQCF. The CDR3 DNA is TGTGCCGCCCGAGGGACAGGGGTCTACGAGCAGTGCTTC.

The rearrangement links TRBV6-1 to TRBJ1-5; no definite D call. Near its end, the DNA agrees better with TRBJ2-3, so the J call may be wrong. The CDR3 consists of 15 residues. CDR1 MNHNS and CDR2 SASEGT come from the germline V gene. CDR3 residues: CASRTGPGPPQPQYF. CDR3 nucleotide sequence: TGTGCCAGCAGAACTGGACCGGGCCCTCCTCAGCCCCAGTATTTT.

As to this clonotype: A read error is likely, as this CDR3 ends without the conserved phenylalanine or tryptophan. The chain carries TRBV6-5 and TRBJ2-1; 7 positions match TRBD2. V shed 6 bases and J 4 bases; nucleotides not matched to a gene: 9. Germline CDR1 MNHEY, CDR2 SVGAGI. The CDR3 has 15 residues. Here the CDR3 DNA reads TGTGCCAGCAGACCCAGCGGGGCCGCTTACAATGAGCAGTTCCTC. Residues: CASRPSGAAYNEQFL.

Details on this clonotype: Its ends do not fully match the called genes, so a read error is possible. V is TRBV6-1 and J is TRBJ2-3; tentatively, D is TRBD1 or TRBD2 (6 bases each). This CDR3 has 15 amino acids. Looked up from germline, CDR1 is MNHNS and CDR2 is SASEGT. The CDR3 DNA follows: TGTGCTAGCGGTTGGTTGGGACATAACACAGATACGCATTATTTT. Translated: CASGWLGHNTDTHYF.

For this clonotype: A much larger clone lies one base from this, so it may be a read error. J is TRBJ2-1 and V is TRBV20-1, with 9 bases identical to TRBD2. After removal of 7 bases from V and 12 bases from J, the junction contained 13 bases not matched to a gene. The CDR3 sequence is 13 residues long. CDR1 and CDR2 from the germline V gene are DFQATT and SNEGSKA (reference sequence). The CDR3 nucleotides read TGCAGTGTGCCAATTAGCGGGAGTTCGGGGCAGTTCTTC. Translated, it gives CSVPISGSSGQFF.

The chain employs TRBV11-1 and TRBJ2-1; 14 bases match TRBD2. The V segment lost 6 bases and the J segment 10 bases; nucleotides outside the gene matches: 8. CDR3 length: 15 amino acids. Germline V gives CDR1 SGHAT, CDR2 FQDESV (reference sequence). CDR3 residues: CASSFRLAGGDEQFF. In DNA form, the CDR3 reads TGTGCCAGCAGTTTCAGACTAGCGGGAGGGGACGAGCAGTTCTTC.

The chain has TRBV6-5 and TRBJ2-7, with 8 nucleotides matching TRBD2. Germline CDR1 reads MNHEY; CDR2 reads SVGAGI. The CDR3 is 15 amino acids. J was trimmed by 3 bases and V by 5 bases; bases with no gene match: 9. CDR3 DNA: TGTGCCAGCAGTCGGGCTAGCGGGCGATTCTACGAGCAGTACTTC. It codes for CASSRASGRFYEQYF.

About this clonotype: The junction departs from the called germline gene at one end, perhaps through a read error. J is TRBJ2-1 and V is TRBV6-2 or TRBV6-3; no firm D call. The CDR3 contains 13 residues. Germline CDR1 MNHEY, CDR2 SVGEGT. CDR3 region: CASSLAPYNGQLF. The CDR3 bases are TGTGCTAGCAGTTTAGCCCCTTACAATGGGCAGTTATTC.

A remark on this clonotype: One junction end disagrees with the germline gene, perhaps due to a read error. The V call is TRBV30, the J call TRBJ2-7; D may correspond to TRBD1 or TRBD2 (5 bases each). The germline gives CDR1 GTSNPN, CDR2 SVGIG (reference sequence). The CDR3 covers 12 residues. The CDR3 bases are TGTGCCTGGAGCGAGGGGAGCCACGAACAGTACTTC. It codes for CAWSEGSHEQYF.

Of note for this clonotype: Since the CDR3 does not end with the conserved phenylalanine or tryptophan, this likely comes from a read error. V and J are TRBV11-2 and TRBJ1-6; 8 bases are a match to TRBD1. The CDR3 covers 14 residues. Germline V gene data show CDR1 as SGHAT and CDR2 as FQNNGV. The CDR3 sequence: CANSLDRGNAPLHI. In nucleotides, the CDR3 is TGTGCCAACAGCTTAGACAGGGGTAATGCACCCCTCCACATT.

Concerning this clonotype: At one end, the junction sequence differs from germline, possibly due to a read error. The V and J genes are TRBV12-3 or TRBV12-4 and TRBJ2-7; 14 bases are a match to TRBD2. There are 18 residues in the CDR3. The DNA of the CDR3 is TGTTCCAGCAGTTCCGGGACTAGCGGGAGAGGTGGCCCCTACGAGCAGTACTTC. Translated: CSSSSGTSGRGGPYEQYF.

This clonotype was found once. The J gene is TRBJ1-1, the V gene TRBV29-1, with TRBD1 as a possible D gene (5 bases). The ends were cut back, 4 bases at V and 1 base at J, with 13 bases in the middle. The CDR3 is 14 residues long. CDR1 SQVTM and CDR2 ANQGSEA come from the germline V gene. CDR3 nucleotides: TGCAGCGTTGGGGGGGATGGGCGGAACACTGAAGCTTTCTTT. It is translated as CSVGGDGRNTEAFF.

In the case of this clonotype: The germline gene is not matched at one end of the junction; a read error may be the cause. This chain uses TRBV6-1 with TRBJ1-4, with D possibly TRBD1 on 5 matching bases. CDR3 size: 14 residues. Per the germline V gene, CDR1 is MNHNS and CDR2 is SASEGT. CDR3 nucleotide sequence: TGTGCCTGCAGGGACCCCGCAACTAATGAAAAACTGTTTTTT. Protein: CACRDPATNEKLFF.

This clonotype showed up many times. DNA for the CDR3: TGTGCCAGCAACTACAGGGACAATGAGCAGTTCTTC. It codes for CASNYRDNEQFF. The chain combines TRBV28 with TRBJ2-1; D is perhaps TRBD1 (6 bases). V was cut by 7 bases and J by 5 bases, with 9 bases left in between. There are 12 residues in the CDR3. Germline V lookup: CDR1 MDHEN, CDR2 SYDVKM.

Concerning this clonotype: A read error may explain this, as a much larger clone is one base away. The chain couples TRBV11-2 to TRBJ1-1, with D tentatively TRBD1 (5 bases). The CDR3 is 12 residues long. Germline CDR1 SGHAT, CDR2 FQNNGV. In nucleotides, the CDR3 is TGCGCCCGCAGCTTAGTAGGGGCGGTAGCTCTCTTT. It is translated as CARSLVGAVALF.

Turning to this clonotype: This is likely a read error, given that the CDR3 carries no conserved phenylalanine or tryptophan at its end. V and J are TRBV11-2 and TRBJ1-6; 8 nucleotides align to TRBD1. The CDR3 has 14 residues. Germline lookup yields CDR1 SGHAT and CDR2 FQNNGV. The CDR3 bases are TGCGCCAGCAGCTTAGACAGGGGTAATTCATCCCTCCACTTG. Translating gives CASSLDRGNSSLHL.